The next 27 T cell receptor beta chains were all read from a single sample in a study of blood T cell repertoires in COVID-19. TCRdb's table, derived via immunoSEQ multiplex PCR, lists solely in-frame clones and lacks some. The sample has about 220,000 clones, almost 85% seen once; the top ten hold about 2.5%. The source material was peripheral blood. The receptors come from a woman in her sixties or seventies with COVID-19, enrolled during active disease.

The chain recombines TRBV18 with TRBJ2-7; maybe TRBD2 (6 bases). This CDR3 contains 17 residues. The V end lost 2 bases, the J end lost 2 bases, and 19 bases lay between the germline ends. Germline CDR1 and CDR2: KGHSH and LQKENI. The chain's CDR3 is CASSPELRDPRAYEQYF. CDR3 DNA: TGTGCCAGCTCACCAGAATTGCGGGACCCTCGCGCCTACGAGCAGTACTTC. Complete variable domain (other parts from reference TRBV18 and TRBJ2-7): NAGVMQNPRHLVRRRGQEARLRCSPMKGHSHVYWYRQLPEEGLKFMVYLQKENIIDESGMPKERFSAEFPKEGPSILRIQQVVRGDSAAYFCASSPELRDPRAYEQYFGPGTRLTVT.

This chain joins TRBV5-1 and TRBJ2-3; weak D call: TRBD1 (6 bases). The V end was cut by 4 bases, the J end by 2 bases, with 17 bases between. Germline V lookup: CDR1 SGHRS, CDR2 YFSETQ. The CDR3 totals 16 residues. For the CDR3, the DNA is TGCGCCAGCAGCCGCCTAGCAGGGGTTAACACAGATACGCAGTATTTT. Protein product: CASSRLAGVNTDTQYF.

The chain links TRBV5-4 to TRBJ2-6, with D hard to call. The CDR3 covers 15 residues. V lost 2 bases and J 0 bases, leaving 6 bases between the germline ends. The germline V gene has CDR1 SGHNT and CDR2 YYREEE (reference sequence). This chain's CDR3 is CASSFRDSGANVLTF. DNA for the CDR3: TGTGCCAGCAGCTTCCGCGACTCTGGGGCCAACGTCCTGACTTTC.

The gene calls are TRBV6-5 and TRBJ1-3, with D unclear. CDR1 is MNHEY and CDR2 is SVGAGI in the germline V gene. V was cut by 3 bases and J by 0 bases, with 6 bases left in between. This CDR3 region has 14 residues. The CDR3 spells CASSYGSSGNTIYF. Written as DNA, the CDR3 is TGTGCCAGCAGTTATGGGAGCTCTGGAAACACCATATATTTT.

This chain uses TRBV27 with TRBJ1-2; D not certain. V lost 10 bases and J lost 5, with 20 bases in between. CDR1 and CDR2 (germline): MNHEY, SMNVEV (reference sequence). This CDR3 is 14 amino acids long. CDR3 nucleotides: TGTGCCACGCTCGGACGGGGAGGTCCTTATGGCTACACCTTC. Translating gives CATLGRGGPYGYTF.

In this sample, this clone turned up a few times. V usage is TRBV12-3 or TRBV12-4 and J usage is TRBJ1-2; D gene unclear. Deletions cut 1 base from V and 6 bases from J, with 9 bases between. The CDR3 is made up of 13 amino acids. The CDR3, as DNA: TGTGCCAGCAGTTTAGACGGGATTGATGGCTACACCTTC. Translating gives CASSLDGIDGYTF.

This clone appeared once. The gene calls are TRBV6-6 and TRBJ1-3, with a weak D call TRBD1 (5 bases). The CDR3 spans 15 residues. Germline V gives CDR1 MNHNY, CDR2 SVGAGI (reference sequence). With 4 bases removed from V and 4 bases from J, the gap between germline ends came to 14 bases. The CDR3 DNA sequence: TGTGCCAGCAGTTTGGCGGGGACGTGGGGAAACACCATATATTTT. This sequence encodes CASSLAGTWGNTIYF.

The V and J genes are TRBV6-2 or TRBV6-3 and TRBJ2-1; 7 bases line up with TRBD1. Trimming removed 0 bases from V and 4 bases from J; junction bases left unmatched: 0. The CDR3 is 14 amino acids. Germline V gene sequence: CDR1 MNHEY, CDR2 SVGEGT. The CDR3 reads CASSYSGQYNEQFF. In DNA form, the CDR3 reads TGTGCCAGCAGTTACTCGGGACAGTACAATGAGCAGTTCTTC.

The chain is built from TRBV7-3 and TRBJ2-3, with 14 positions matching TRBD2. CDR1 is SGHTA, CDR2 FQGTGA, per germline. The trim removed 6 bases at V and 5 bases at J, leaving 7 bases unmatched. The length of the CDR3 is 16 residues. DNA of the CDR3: TGTGCCAGCAGTAGACTAGCGGGAGGGAGTGTAGATACGCAGTATTTT. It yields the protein CASSRLAGGSVDTQYF.

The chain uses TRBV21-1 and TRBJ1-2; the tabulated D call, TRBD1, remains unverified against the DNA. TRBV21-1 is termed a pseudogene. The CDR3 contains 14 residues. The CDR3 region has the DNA TGTGCCAGCAGCACCGGCCAGGGCCCATATGGCTACACCTTC. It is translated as CASSTGQGPYGYTF.

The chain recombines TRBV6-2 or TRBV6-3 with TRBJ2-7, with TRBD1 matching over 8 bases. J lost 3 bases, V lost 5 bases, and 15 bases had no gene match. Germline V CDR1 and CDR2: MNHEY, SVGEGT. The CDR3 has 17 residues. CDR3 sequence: CASSRTGSSIKFYEQYF. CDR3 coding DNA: TGTGCCAGCAGTCGGACAGGGTCCAGTATTAAGTTCTACGAGCAGTACTTC.

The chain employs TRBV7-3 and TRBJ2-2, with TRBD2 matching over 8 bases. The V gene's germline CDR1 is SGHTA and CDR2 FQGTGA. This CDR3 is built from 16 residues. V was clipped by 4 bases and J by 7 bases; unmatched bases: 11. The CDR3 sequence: CASSSLAGRGGGELFF. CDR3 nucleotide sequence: TGTGCCAGCAGCTCTTTAGCGGGACGGGGAGGCGGGGAGCTGTTTTTT.

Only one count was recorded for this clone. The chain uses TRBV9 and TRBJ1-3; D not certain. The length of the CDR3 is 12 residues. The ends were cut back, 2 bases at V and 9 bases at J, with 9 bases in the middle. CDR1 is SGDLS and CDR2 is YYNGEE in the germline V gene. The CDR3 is CASSVRVITIYF. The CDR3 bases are TGTGCCAGCAGCGTGAGGGTGATCACCATATATTTT. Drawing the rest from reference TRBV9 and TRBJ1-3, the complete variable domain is DSGVTQTPKHLITATGQRVTLRCSPRSGDLSVYWYQQSLDQGLQFLIQYYNGEERAKGNILERFSAQQFPDLHSELNLSSLELGDSALYFCASSVRVITIYFGEGSWLTVV.

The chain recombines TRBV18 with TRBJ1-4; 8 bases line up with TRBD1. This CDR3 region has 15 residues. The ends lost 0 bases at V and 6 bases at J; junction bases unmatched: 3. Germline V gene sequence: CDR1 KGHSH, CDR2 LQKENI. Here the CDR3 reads CASSPPTGDDEKLFF. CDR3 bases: TGTGCCAGCTCACCACCGACAGGGGACGATGAAAAACTGTTTTTT.

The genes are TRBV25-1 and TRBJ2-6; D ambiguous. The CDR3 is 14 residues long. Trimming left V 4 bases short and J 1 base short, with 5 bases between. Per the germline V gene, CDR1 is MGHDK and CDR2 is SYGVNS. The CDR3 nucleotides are TGTGCCAGCAGTGCAATGTCTGGGGCCAACGTCCTGACTTTC. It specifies CASSAMSGANVLTF.

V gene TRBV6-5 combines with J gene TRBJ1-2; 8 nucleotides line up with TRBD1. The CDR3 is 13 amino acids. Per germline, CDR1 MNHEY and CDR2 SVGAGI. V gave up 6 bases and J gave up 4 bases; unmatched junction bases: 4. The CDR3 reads CASRPDRVYGYTF. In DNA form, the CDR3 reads TGTGCCAGCAGACCGGACAGGGTCTATGGCTACACCTTC.

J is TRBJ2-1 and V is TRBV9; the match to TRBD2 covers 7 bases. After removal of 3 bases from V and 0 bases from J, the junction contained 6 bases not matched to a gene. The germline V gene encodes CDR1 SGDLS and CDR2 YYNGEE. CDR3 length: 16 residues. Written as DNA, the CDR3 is TGTGCCAGCAGCGGGGGAGGGACTTACTCCTACAATGAGCAGTTCTTC. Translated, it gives CASSGGGTYSYNEQFF.

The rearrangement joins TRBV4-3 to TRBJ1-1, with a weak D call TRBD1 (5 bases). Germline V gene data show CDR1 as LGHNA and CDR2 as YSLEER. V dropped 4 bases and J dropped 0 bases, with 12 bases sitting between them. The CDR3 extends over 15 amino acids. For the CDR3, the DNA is TGCGCCAGCAGCCCATTGACAGCCATGAACACTGAAGCTTTCTTT. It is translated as CASSPLTAMNTEAFF.

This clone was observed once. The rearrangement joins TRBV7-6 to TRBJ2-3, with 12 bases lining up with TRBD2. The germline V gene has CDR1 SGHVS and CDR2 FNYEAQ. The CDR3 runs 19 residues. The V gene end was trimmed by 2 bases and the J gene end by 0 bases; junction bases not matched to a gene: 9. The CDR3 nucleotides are TGTGCCAGCAGCTTAAGAGGTCTAGCGGGAGGGGCTAGCACAGATACGCAGTATTTT. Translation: CASSLRGLAGGASTDTQYF.

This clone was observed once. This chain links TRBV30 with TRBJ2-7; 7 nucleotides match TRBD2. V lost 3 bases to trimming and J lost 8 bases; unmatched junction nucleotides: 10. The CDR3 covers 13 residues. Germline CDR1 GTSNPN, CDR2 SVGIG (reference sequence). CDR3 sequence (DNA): TGTGCCTGGAGGACACTAGCGTCGGACAAGCAGTACTTC. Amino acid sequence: CAWRTLASDKQYF.

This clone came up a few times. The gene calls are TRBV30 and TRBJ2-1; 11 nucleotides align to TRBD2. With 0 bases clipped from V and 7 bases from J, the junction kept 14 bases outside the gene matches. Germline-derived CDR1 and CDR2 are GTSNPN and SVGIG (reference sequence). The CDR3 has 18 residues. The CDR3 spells CAWSVMWISGRDGNEQFF. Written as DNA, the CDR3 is TGTGCCTGGAGTGTTATGTGGATTAGCGGGAGGGATGGGAATGAGCAGTTCTTC.

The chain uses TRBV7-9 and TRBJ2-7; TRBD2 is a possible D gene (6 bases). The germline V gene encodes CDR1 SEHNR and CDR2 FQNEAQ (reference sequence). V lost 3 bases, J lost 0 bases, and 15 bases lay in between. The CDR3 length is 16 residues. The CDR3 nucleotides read TGTGCCAGCAGCTTCGACGGGAGAGGAAGCTCCTACGAGCAGTACTTC. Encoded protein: CASSFDGRGSSYEQYF.

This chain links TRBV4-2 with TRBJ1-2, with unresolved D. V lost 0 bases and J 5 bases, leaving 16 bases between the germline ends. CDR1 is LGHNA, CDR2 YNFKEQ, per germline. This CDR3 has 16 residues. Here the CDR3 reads CASSQEREQTGYGYTF. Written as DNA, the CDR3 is TGTGCCAGCAGCCAAGAGAGGGAACAGACGGGGTATGGCTACACCTTC.

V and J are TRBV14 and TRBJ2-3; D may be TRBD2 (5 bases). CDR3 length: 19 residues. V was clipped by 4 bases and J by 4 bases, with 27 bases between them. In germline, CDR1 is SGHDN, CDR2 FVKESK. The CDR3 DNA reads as TGTGCCAGCAGCCGCCTCGGGATGGCCTCTCCACGTTTGTCAGATACGCAGTATTTT. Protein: CASSRLGMASPRLSDTQYF.

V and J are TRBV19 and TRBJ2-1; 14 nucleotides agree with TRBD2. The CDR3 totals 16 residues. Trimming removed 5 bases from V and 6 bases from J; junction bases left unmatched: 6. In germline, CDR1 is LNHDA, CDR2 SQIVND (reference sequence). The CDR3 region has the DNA TGTGCCAGTAGTGAGACTAGCGGGAGGGCAGTCAATGAGCAGTTCTTC. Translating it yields CASSETSGRAVNEQFF.

CDR3: CASNGETQYF. DNA for the CDR3: TGTGCCAGTAACGGGGAGACCCAGTACTTC. V is TRBV19 and J is TRBJ2-5, with unresolved D. Trimming removed 7 bases from V and 5 bases from J, with 5 bases in between. The CDR3 is made up of 10 amino acids. Germline values: CDR1 LNHDA, CDR2 SQIVND (reference sequence). Variable domain in full (rest from reference TRBV19 and TRBJ2-5): DGGITQSPKYLFRKEGQNVTLSCEQNLNHDAMYWYRQDPGQGLRLIYYSQIVNDFQKGDIAEGYSVSREKKESFPLTVTSAQKNPTAFYLCASNGETQYFGPGTRLLVL.

The CDR3 region has the DNA TGCAGTGCTACCTACGCCTATGGCTACACCTTC. It translates to CSATYAYGYTF. V usage is TRBV20-1 and J usage is TRBJ1-2; D gene unclear. The CDR3 loop spans 11 amino acids. CDR1 and CDR2 from the germline V gene are DFQATT and SNEGSKA (reference sequence). V was clipped by 4 bases and J by 4 bases, with 7 bases between them.